The 28 T cell receptor beta chains in this list originate from one sample, sequenced in a study of T-cell reconstitution after alpha-beta-depleted transplantation in children. The library targeted TCRbeta and was prepared with unique molecular identifiers. One entry per CDR3 protein, called by TCRdb with MiXCR from the PCR reads. The sample lists roughly 100,000 distinct CDR3 sequences; 8% to 9% were seen once. The sequencing here drew on PBMCs from the stem cell graft donor, taken from the stem cell graft. These receptors all come from a human donor who donated a stem cell graft to a child with congenital amegakaryocytic thrombocytopenia.

At least ten counts were recorded for this clonotype. This rearrangement joins TRBV5-1 to TRBJ2-2; 9 nucleotides align to TRBD2. CDR1 is SGHRS, CDR2 YFSETQ, per germline. The trim removed 3 bases at V and 4 bases at J, leaving 10 bases unmatched. This CDR3 is built from 17 residues. The CDR3 loop reads CASSSYPPAGGTGELFF. CDR3 DNA: TGCGCCAGCAGCTCCTACCCTCCAGCGGGAGGCACCGGGGAGCTGTTTTTT. The full variable domain, completed using reference TRBV5-1 and TRBJ2-2, is KAGVTQTPRYLIKTRGQQVTLSCSPISGHRSVSWYQQTPGQGLQFLFEYFSETQRNKGNFPGRFSGRQFSNSRSEMNVSTLELGDSALYLCASSSYPPAGGTGELFFGEGSRLTVL.

This clonotype was found many times. This sequence joins TRBV20-1 and TRBJ2-7; 7 nucleotides line up with TRBD2. After removal of 0 bases from V and 1 base from J, the junction contained 3 bases not matched to a gene. From germline, CDR1 is DFQATT and CDR2 SNEGSKA (reference sequence). The CDR3 covers 14 residues. CDR3 sequence: CSARDTGGSYEQYF. DNA for the CDR3: TGCAGTGCTAGAGATACGGGAGGTTCCTACGAGCAGTACTTC.

This clonotype was seen repeatedly, ten times or more. This chain joins TRBV5-6 and TRBJ1-2; D not certain. V lost 3 bases and J lost 5, with 11 bases in between. Germline V gene sequence: CDR1 SGHDT, CDR2 YYEEEE. CDR3 length equals 13 residues. As DNA, the CDR3 is TGTGCCAGCAGCTCCTCCGGACTTTATGGCTACACCTTC. Protein sequence: CASSSSGLYGYTF.

This clonotype came up many times. The V call is TRBV6-5, the J call TRBJ1-2; TRBD1 is a possible D gene (6 bases). Per germline, CDR1 MNHEY and CDR2 SVGAGI. Trimming stripped 2 bases from V and 6 bases from J, with 25 bases between. This CDR3 is built from 18 residues. As DNA, the CDR3 is TGTGCCAGCAGTTACGGCGGACAGCTCGATAACCTACCGCATGGCTACACCTTC. This translates into CASSYGGQLDNLPHGYTF.

V and J are TRBV12-3 or TRBV12-4 and TRBJ1-3, with D uncertain. The CDR3 covers 17 residues. V lost 6 bases and J lost 4, with 22 bases in between. The CDR3: CASRSLGWGTEGNTIYF. DNA for the CDR3: TGTGCCAGCAGGTCGCTCGGGTGGGGTACGGAAGGAAACACCATATATTTT.

This clonotype was seen repeatedly, ten times or more. The V and J genes are TRBV4-1 and TRBJ1-4; TRBD1 is a possible D gene (5 bases). Trimming removed 1 base from V and 14 bases from J, with 14 bases in between. Germline-derived CDR1 and CDR2 are MGHRA and YSYEKL. This CDR3 spans 13 amino acids. CDR3 protein: CASSQGEGRRLFF. Here the CDR3 DNA reads TGCGCCAGCAGCCAAGGGGAGGGGCGAAGGCTGTTTTTT.

This clonotype was counted at least ten times. The DNA of the CDR3 is TGTGCCAGCAGTTTTCAGGTAGCCTACGAGCAGTACTTC. Its protein is CASSFQVAYEQYF. V and J are TRBV12-3 or TRBV12-4 and TRBJ2-7; unclear D gene. Deletions cut 3 bases from V and 2 bases from J, with 8 bases between. This CDR3 has 13 residues.

This clonotype was counted ten times or more. The V and J genes are TRBV7-9 and TRBJ2-4, with D uncertain. Germline CDR1 and CDR2: SEHNR and FQNEAQ (reference sequence). This CDR3 is built from 14 residues. Trimming removed 3 bases from V and 1 base from J, with 7 bases in between. CDR3 loop: CASSFGPAKNIQYF. In DNA form, the CDR3 reads TGTGCCAGCAGCTTTGGTCCGGCCAAAAACATTCAGTACTTC.

This clonotype was seen more than once but under ten times. CDR3 nucleotides: TGTGCCAGCAGCCCGCCCGGGGGGGTAAGAAACACCGGGGAGCTGTTTTTT. Translation gives CASSPPGGVRNTGELFF. This chain uses TRBV12-3 or TRBV12-4 with TRBJ2-2; 8 bases match TRBD2. V lost 6 bases to trimming and J lost 2 bases; unmatched junction nucleotides: 11. CDR3 length: 17 residues.

This clonotype was recorded at least ten times. The J gene is TRBJ2-3, the V gene TRBV20-1; 9 bases fit TRBD1. V trimming: 2 bases; J trimming: 6 bases; junction bases outside the gene matches: 15. The CDR3 covers 17 residues. Germline lookup yields CDR1 DFQATT and CDR2 SNEGSKA (reference sequence). Here the CDR3 DNA reads TGCAGTGCTAGACCCCTAACCGGGACAGGGAATTCCGATACGCAGTATTTT. Its translation is CSARPLTGTGNSDTQYF.

This clonotype was observed a single time. This may be a read error, as it is one base from a much larger clone. Lacking the conserved final phenylalanine or tryptophan, this CDR3 likely reflects a read error. The V and J genes are TRBV15 and TRBJ2-5; no definite D call. V was shortened by 8 bases and J by 2 bases, with 12 bases between the two germline ends. The CDR3 covers 13 residues. Germline values: CDR1 LNHNV, CDR2 YYDKDF (reference sequence). The CDR3 DNA reads TGTGCCACCTTCGACCCTCGACAAGAGACCCAGTACTTG. Protein product: CATFDPRQETQYL.

This clonotype was recorded many times. The chain has TRBV25-1 and TRBJ2-2; D call uncertain. Trimming left V 9 bases short and J 1 base short, with 6 bases between. The germline V gene has CDR1 MGHDK and CDR2 SYGVNS. The CDR3 is 12 residues long. The CDR3 protein is CASSGNTGELFF. CDR3 DNA sequence: TGTGCCAGTTCCGGGAACACCGGGGAGCTGTTTTTT.

Ten or more counts support this clonotype. The chain has TRBV5-1 and TRBJ2-2; 7 positions match TRBD1. Germline CDR1 SGHRS, CDR2 YFSETQ. The CDR3 is 15 residues long. The V gene end was trimmed by 7 bases and the J gene end by 0 bases; junction bases not matched to a gene: 6. CDR3 amino acids: CASRDGTANTGELFF. For the CDR3, the DNA is TGCGCCAGCCGGGATGGGACAGCGAACACCGGGGAGCTGTTTTTT.

This clonotype was detected ten times or more. This sequence joins TRBV5-6 and TRBJ2-5; D is possibly TRBD1 or TRBD2 (5 bases each). There are 16 residues in the CDR3. Trimming left V 2 bases short and J 3 bases short, with 17 bases between. Germline values: CDR1 SGHDT, CDR2 YYEEEE. CDR3 sequence reads: CASSFVLRGVEETQYF. The CDR3 region has the DNA TGTGCCAGCAGCTTCGTTCTCAGAGGGGTCGAAGAGACCCAGTACTTC.

This clonotype was seen ten or more times. This chain connects TRBV3-1 to TRBJ1-1; D not resolved. Trimming shortened V by 4 bases and J by 6 bases, and 15 bases separated the two germline ends. In germline, CDR1 is LGHDT, CDR2 YNNKEL (reference sequence). The CDR3 covers 14 residues. CDR3 nucleotides: TGTGCCAGCAGCCTCAGGAATAGTAGACCTGAAGCTTTCTTT. Protein sequence: CASSLRNSRPEAFF.

This clonotype has a count of ten or more. The chain recombines TRBV7-2 with TRBJ1-4; TRBD1 agrees at 8 bases. The CDR3 is 15 amino acids. CDR1 is SGHTA and CDR2 is FQGNSA in the germline V gene. V shed 4 bases and J 8 bases; nucleotides not matched to a gene: 9. CDR3 amino acids: CASSSQTGVEEKLFF. Written as DNA, the CDR3 is TGTGCCAGCAGCTCCCAGACAGGGGTGGAAGAAAAACTGTTTTTT.

This clonotype was detected many times. The gene calls are TRBV4-1 and TRBJ1-4; 7 nucleotides match TRBD1. The germline V gene encodes CDR1 MGHRA and CDR2 YSYEKL. The CDR3 has 16 residues. With 0 bases clipped from V and 0 bases from J, the junction kept 1 base outside the gene matches. The CDR3: CASSQDQGATNEKLFF. The CDR3 DNA sequence: TGCGCCAGCAGCCAAGATCAGGGGGCAACTAATGAAAAACTGTTTTTT.

In this sample, this clonotype turned up many times. J is TRBJ2-7 and V is TRBV5-6; TRBD2 aligns across 9 bases. J gave up 0 bases and V 4 bases, and 8 bases lay outside the gene matches. CDR1 and CDR2 (germline): SGHDT, YYEEEE. The CDR3 length is 16 residues. This CDR3 reads CASSLNGGRGSYEQYF. The CDR3 region has the DNA TGTGCCAGCAGCCTCAATGGCGGGAGGGGCTCCTACGAGCAGTACTTC.

The chain uses TRBV20-1 and TRBJ2-7; D call uncertain. Trimming shortened V by 6 bases and J by 0 bases, and 12 bases separated the two germline ends. Germline V gene data show CDR1 as DFQATT and CDR2 as SNEGSKA (reference sequence). This CDR3 spans 13 amino acids. The CDR3 DNA reads as TGCAGTGCCCTGCAGGCTCCCTCCTACGAGCAGTACTTC. Translated: CSALQAPSYEQYF.

In this sample, this clonotype turned up many times. This chain uses TRBV15 with TRBJ1-1; D gene ambiguous. Trimming pared 0 bases from V and 4 bases from J, leaving 9 bases between. The CDR3 extends over 14 amino acids. Germline values: CDR1 LNHNV, CDR2 YYDKDF (reference sequence). Written as DNA, the CDR3 is TGTGCCACCAGCAGAGATCGGGGAAGCACTGAAGCTTTCTTT. It yields the protein CATSRDRGSTEAFF.

Many counts were recorded for this clonotype. The chain joins TRBV7-9 to TRBJ1-1; D is unresolved. The V and J ends lost 3 bases and 7 bases respectively, with 6 bases between them. The germline V gene has CDR1 SEHNR and CDR2 FQNEAQ (reference sequence). This CDR3 region has 11 residues. In nucleotides, the CDR3 is TGTGCCAGCAGCTTGCAAGGTGAAGCTTTCTTT. The encoded protein is CASSLQGEAFF.

This clonotype was found many times. This chain uses TRBV2 with TRBJ2-3, with 7 positions matching TRBD2. V lost 1 base and J lost 1; bases outside the gene matches: 11. CDR1 and CDR2 (germline): SNHLY, FYNNEI. The length of the CDR3 is 18 residues. CDR3 DNA: TGTGCCAGCAGTGAAGATTACGGGGGGAGATTCGGCACAGATACGCAGTATTTT. It encodes CASSEDYGGRFGTDTQYF.

This clonotype was observed at least ten times. The DNA of the CDR3 is TGTGCCAGCAGTTTAGCCCCCAGGGGGGGGATGAACACTGAAGCTTTCTTT. This gives the protein CASSLAPRGGMNTEAFF. This chain links TRBV12-3 or TRBV12-4 with TRBJ1-1, with 7 bases fitting TRBD1. V lost 0 bases, J lost 0 bases, and 7 bases stayed unmatched. This CDR3 contains 17 residues.

This clonotype was seen repeatedly, ten times or more. Written as DNA, the CDR3 is TGCAGCGTTGAGAGTGACGGATACGAGCAGTACTTC. This gives the protein CSVESDGYEQYF. This chain uses TRBV29-1 with TRBJ2-7; D gene uncertain. Trimming took 3 bases from V and 4 from J, leaving 10 bases between them. CDR3 size: 12 residues. Germline values: CDR1 SQVTM, CDR2 ANQGSEA.

This clonotype occurred many times. The chain has TRBV5-1 and TRBJ1-2; D gene uncertain. From germline, CDR1 is SGHRS and CDR2 YFSETQ. The CDR3 runs 18 residues. The germline V and J ends were trimmed by 0 bases and 4 bases, with 22 bases remaining between them. The CDR3 bases are TGCGCCAGCAGCTTGGCCCCCGGGCTCCAAAGCTCCCGCTATGGCTACACCTTC. This sequence encodes CASSLAPGLQSSRYGYTF.

This clonotype was seen ten or more times. V gene TRBV20-1 combines with J gene TRBJ2-4; D is unresolved. The CDR3 spans 15 residues. Looked up from germline, CDR1 is DFQATT and CDR2 is SNEGSKA (reference sequence). Trimming pared 4 bases from V and 1 base from J, leaving 14 bases between. CDR3 nucleotide sequence: TGCAGTGCTACGTCGTGGCGTTCGGCCAAAAACATTCAGTACTTC. Amino acid sequence: CSATSWRSAKNIQYF.

This clonotype was seen at least ten times. The J gene is TRBJ2-3, the V gene TRBV5-1, with D unclear. Germline V gene lookup returns CDR1 SGHRS and CDR2 YFSETQ. V dropped 5 bases and J dropped 1 base, with 11 bases sitting between them. CDR3 length equals 14 residues. This chain's CDR3 is CASSWVLGTDTQYF. CDR3 DNA sequence: TGCGCCAGCAGTTGGGTTTTAGGCACAGATACGCAGTATTTT.

Many counts were recorded for this clonotype. The chain is built from TRBV20-1 and TRBJ2-3; TRBD2 aligns across 11 bases. V lost 3 bases to trimming and J lost 5 bases; unmatched junction nucleotides: 7. This CDR3 has 15 residues. In germline, CDR1 is DFQATT, CDR2 SNEGSKA (reference sequence). The CDR3 spells CSASILAGGQDTQYF. CDR3 DNA: TGCAGTGCTAGTATCCTAGCGGGGGGACAAGATACGCAGTATTTT.